What follows describes a single T cell receptor beta chain. This specimen belongs to a study of identical twins. V shed 6 bases, J shed 2 bases, and the junction held 5 bases outside the gene matches. CDR1 DFQATT and CDR2 SNEGSKA come from the germline V gene (reference sequence). The CDR3 consists of 14 residues. TCRdb itself ran the 5' RACE reads through MiXCR, one entry per CDR3 protein. Here the sample spans 1.5 million or so distinct CDR3 sequences, around 33% being singletons. V is TRBV20-1 and J is TRBJ2-2, with 8 bases lining up with TRBD1. The origin of this receptor is a newborn girl in good health. The sample consisted of cord blood. CDR3 region: CSALGQGNTGELFF. CDR3 DNA sequence: TGCAGTGCCTTAGGACAGGGCAACACCGGGGAGCTGTTTTTT.